This entry lists 20 T cell receptor beta chains sequenced from one sample in a study of CD8 T cells in ankylosing spondylitis. TCRdb re-called the 5' RACE reads through MiXCR, storing one row per CDR3 protein. Here the sample spans fewer than 200,000 distinct CDR3 sequences, around a sixth being singletons. Input material: blood, either unsorted or a sorted T cell fraction (not recorded which). The receptors come from a male donor between 5 and 35 years old with ankylosing spondylitis or in good health (not recorded which).

This clonotype was seen at least ten times. V is TRBV30 and J is TRBJ2-3, with 12 bases fitting TRBD2. This CDR3 region has 16 residues. Germline CDR1 GTSNPN, CDR2 SVGIG (reference sequence). After removal of 3 bases from V and 6 bases from J, the junction contained 10 bases not matched to a gene. In DNA form, the CDR3 reads TGTGCCTGGAGCCCCCCAACTAGCGGGAGGTCGGATACGCAGTATTTT. This codes for CAWSPPTSGRSDTQYF.

In its sample, this clonotype was seen a few times. V is TRBV7-6 and J is TRBJ2-1, with D perhaps TRBD1 or TRBD2 (5 bases each). This CDR3 has 18 amino acids. V was cut by 5 bases and J by 4 bases, with 24 bases left in between. Germline CDR1 is SGHVS and CDR2 is FNYEAQ. This CDR3 reads CASSPRPPGPERYNEQFF. The CDR3 DNA reads TGTGCCAGCAGCCCCAGACCCCCGGGACCGGAACGATACAATGAGCAGTTCTTC.

The table lists this clonotype with many counts. The chain couples TRBV29-1 to TRBJ1-1, with a possible D match to TRBD1 (6 bases). The CDR3 has 16 amino acids. Germline loops: CDR1 SQVTM, CDR2 ANQGSEA. V gave up 6 bases and J gave up 4 bases, with 24 bases separating them. The CDR3 DNA follows: TGCAGCGTCACAAAGTGGGCAGGGGACGGGGGCACTGAAGCTTTCTTT. It translates to CSVTKWAGDGGTEAFF.

The chain is built from TRBV19 and TRBJ2-2; TRBD2 matches at 9 bases. This CDR3 has 14 amino acids. CDR1 LNHDA and CDR2 SQIVND come from the germline V gene (reference sequence). The junction had 8 bases not matched to a gene; V was cut back by 9 bases and J by 6 bases. The CDR3 region is CASGLGLASGELFF. CDR3 DNA: TGTGCCAGCGGGCTGGGACTAGCATCCGGGGAGCTGTTTTTT. The full variable domain, in which reference TRBV19 and TRBJ2-2 provide the parts outside the CDR3, is DGGITQSPKYLFRKEGQNVTLSCEQNLNHDAMYWYRQDPGQGLRLIYYSQIVNDFQKGDIAEGYSVSREKKESFPLTVTSAQKNPTAFYLCASGLGLASGELFFGEGSRLTVL.

Ten or more counts support this clonotype. The rearrangement uses TRBV7-2 and TRBJ2-3; D perhaps matches TRBD2 (5 bases). V lost 3 bases to trimming and J lost 6 bases, with 10 bases between them. Per germline, CDR1 SGHTA and CDR2 FQGNSA. This CDR3 spans 13 amino acids. CDR3 sequence reads: CASSFWGADTQYF. In DNA form, the CDR3 reads TGTGCCAGCAGCTTTTGGGGAGCGGATACGCAGTATTTT.

The table lists this clonotype with many counts. The genes are TRBV28 and TRBJ2-7; D may match TRBD1 or TRBD2 (5 bases each). Germline CDR1 reads MDHEN; CDR2 reads SYDVKM. The CDR3 covers 18 residues. V shed 6 bases and J shed 7 bases, with 31 bases lying between them. The CDR3 coding sequence is TGTGCCAGCAGCTCTACCTGGGGTGGGGCAGAGAGGGCCCATGAGCAGTACTTC. It is translated as CASSSTWGGAERAHEQYF. The entire variable domain, with the rest obtained from reference TRBV28 and TRBJ2-7, is as follows: DVKVTQSSRYLVKRTGEKVFLECVQDMDHENMFWYRQDPGLGLRLIYFSYDVKMKEKGDIPEGYSVSREKKERFSLILESASTNQTSMYLCASSSTWGGAERAHEQYFGPGTRLTVT.

This rearrangement joins TRBV29-1 to TRBJ2-3, with D hard to call. Germline CDR1 reads SQVTM; CDR2 reads ANQGSEA. Trimming cost V 8 bases and J 3 bases, with 15 bases left between them. The CDR3 runs 13 residues. Here the CDR3 reads CSSKRLLTDTQYF. In DNA form, the CDR3 reads TGCAGCTCCAAAAGGCTTTTAACAGATACGCAGTATTTT.

This clonotype was counted at least ten times. The CDR3 region has the DNA TGCAGTGCTAGAGCCCGCGACATCAACTACGAGCAGTACTTC. This translates into CSARARDINYEQYF. The chain links TRBV20-1 to TRBJ2-7; D is unclear. The CDR3 extends over 14 amino acids. The ends were cut back, 1 base at V and 3 bases at J, with 13 bases in the middle. Germline CDR1 reads DFQATT; CDR2 reads SNEGSKA (reference sequence).

This clonotype was recorded many times. The chain combines TRBV5-5 with TRBJ1-1, with D perhaps TRBD1 (5 bases). The CDR3 consists of 14 residues. Per germline, CDR1 SGHKS and CDR2 YYEKEE (reference sequence). The V gene lost 4 bases and the J gene lost 0 bases, with 10 bases spanning the gap. DNA of the CDR3: TGTGCCAGCAGCCCGCGGGGACTGAACACTGAAGCTTTCTTT. This sequence encodes CASSPRGLNTEAFF.

This clonotype has a count of ten or more. CDR3 region: CASSQGLGQGSGANVLTF. The CDR3 DNA is TGCGCCAGCAGCCAAGGGTTAGGACAGGGCTCTGGGGCCAACGTCCTGACTTTC. This chain links TRBV4-3 with TRBJ2-6, with 8 bases matching TRBD1. Per germline, CDR1 LGHNA and CDR2 YSLEER. The trim removed 1 base at V and 0 bases at J, leaving 5 bases unmatched. The CDR3 runs 18 residues.

This clonotype was observed at least ten times. The chain combines TRBV11-2 with TRBJ2-5; D remains unclear. Looked up from germline, CDR1 is SGHAT and CDR2 is FQNNGV. V shed 3 bases and J shed 2 bases, with 10 bases lying between them. The CDR3 length is 14 residues. As DNA, the CDR3 is TGTGCCAGCAGCTTGAACATCCTTCAAGAGACCCAGTACTTC. Its translation is CASSLNILQETQYF. Based on the CDR3 plus reference TRBV11-2 and TRBJ2-5, the full variable domain is EAGVAQSPRYKIIEKRQSVAFWCNPISGHATLYWYQQILGQGPKLLIQFQNNGVVDDSQLPKDRFSAERLKGVDSTLKIQPAKLEDSAVYLCASSLNILQETQYFGPGTRLLVL.

This clonotype occurred many times. The chain recombines TRBV2 with TRBJ1-2; maybe TRBD1 (5 bases). The length of the CDR3 is 16 residues. V shed 8 bases and J shed 0 bases, with 19 bases lying between them. Germline lookup yields CDR1 SNHLY and CDR2 FYNNEI. DNA of the CDR3: TGTGCCAGCGACCCCCAGGGCCGACTTGCTAACTATGGCTACACCTTC. This translates into CASDPQGRLANYGYTF.

This clonotype was seen at least ten times. The chain recombines TRBV20-1 with TRBJ2-7; 8 bases fit TRBD2. Trimming removed 5 bases from V and 5 bases from J; junction bases left unmatched: 14. The CDR3 runs 15 residues. Germline CDR1 and CDR2: DFQATT and SNEGSKA (reference sequence). The DNA for the CDR3 is TGCAGTGCTCTTATATTCGTTAGCGGGAAGCACGAGCAGTACTTC. Amino acids: CSALIFVSGKHEQYF.

This clonotype was picked up many times. The CDR3 bases are TGTGCCATCAGGGCCGAAGCGGCTAGCACAGATACGCAGTATTTT. It translates to CAIRAEAASTDTQYF. The V gene is TRBV10-3, the J gene TRBJ2-3; a possible D gene is TRBD2 (5 bases). Germline V gene sequence: CDR1 ENHRY, CDR2 SYGVKD. The CDR3 length is 15 residues. Trimming stripped 6 bases from V and 0 bases from J, with 13 bases between.

This clonotype showed up many times. One junction end disagrees with the germline gene, perhaps due to a read error. The rearrangement links TRBV5-1 to TRBJ2-5; unclear D gene. The CDR3 is 11 amino acids. The germline V gene encodes CDR1 SGHRS and CDR2 YFSETQ. Written as DNA, the CDR3 is TGTGCCAGCAGCTCGCAAGAGACCCAGTACTTC. Translated: CASSSQETQYF. Together with reference TRBV5-1 and TRBJ2-5, the CDR3 gives the full variable domain: KAGVTQTPRYLIKTRGQQVTLSCSPISGHRSVSWYQQTPGQGLQFLFEYFSETQRNKGNFPGRFSGRQFSNSRSEMNVSTLELGDSALYLCASSSQETQYFGPGTRLLVL.

The chain combines TRBV23-1 with TRBJ2-1, with 11 positions matching TRBD2. TRBV23-1 carries the ORF label, with uncertain function. CDR3 length: 18 amino acids. J lost 2 bases, V lost 6 bases, and 12 bases had no gene match. Here the CDR3 reads CASSHPSTSGAPYNEQFF. As DNA, the CDR3 is TGCGCCAGCAGCCACCCATCGACTAGCGGGGCCCCCTACAATGAGCAGTTCTTC.

This clonotype was detected ten times or more. The chain recombines TRBV12-3 or TRBV12-4 with TRBJ2-7; D may correspond to TRBD1 or TRBD2 (5 bases each). The CDR3 runs to 14 residues. The ends were cut back, 4 bases at V and 7 bases at J, with 17 bases in the middle. The CDR3 region has the DNA TGTGCCAGCAGTTACGGGACGGGAACTAGGGAGCAGTACTTC. Amino acids: CASSYGTGTREQYF.

This clonotype was detected many times. This chain uses TRBV27 with TRBJ2-1, with 12 bases lining up with TRBD2. Germline V lookup: CDR1 MNHEY, CDR2 SMNVEV (reference sequence). This CDR3 comprises 15 residues. V was pared by 6 bases and J by 2 bases, with 2 bases of the junction left unmatched. The CDR3: CASRTSGSPYNEQFF. The CDR3 bases are TGTGCCAGCAGGACTAGCGGGAGTCCCTACAATGAGCAGTTCTTC.

This chain connects TRBV5-1 to TRBJ2-3, with 7 bases matching TRBD2. The length of the CDR3 is 15 residues. The germline gives CDR1 SGHRS, CDR2 YFSETQ. The V segment lost 6 bases and the J segment 0 bases; nucleotides outside the gene matches: 7. In DNA, the CDR3 is TGCGCCAGCACTCTAGCGGACGCTAGCACAGATACGCAGTATTTT. Translated: CASTLADASTDTQYF.

This clonotype occurred a few times. The chain carries TRBV11-2 and TRBJ2-2, with D possibly matching TRBD2 (6 bases). Germline loops: CDR1 SGHAT, CDR2 FQNNGV. Trimming took 6 bases from V and 2 from J, leaving 10 bases between them. The CDR3 length is 14 residues. CDR3 nucleotide sequence: TGTGCCAGCAGTCGGGACTTCAACACCGGGGAGCTGTTTTTT. Protein product: CASSRDFNTGELFF.